These 23 T cell receptor beta chains were all obtained from the same sample, sequenced in a study of Ad26.COV2.S vaccination and SARS-CoV-2 variants (dated by TCRdb to the early 2020s). In light of the paper, this sample's treatment or condition label describes: roughly 18 received Ad26.COV2.S at low or high dose, single or two shots; several received placebo; per-sample allocation not given. For vaccine and placebo recipients, the sequenced repertoires came from samples collected on day 63 after the first injection. The method was the immunoSEQ multiplex PCR assay. The immuneACCESS repertoire file appears here via TCRdb, limited to in-frame rearrangements. These files lack a portion of the clones; in checked studies, under half of the deficit traces to unresolved V genes, and the cause of the others is not known. The sample records 400,000 to 500,000 clones, about 88% of which are singletons. The top ten clonotypes cover about 2.5% of the sample.

This material consisted of peripheral blood, taken in a trial of Ad26.COV2.S vaccine versus placebo. These receptors were taken from a person aged 18-65 years who received the Ad26.COV2.S COVID-19 vaccine or a placebo.

The J gene is TRBJ2-1, the V gene TRBV4-3, with 10 bases matching TRBD1. In germline, CDR1 is LGHNA, CDR2 YSLEER. V trimming: 5 bases; J trimming: 6 bases; junction bases outside the gene matches: 10. The CDR3 has 16 amino acids. CDR3 sequence (DNA): TGCGCCAGCAGCAAACCGGGACAGGGGTCCCTCAATGAGCAGTTCTTC. This translates into CASSKPGQGSLNEQFF.

This clone appeared a few times. The genes are TRBV29-1 and TRBJ1-5; no definite D call. V shed 4 bases and J shed 2 bases, with 15 bases lying between them. This CDR3 contains 15 residues. Germline lookup yields CDR1 SQVTM and CDR2 ANQGSEA. In nucleotides, the CDR3 is TGCAGCGTTGGCGACGGCCTTTTGGGCAATCAGCCCCAGCATTTT. It is translated as CSVGDGLLGNQPQHF. Supplemented by reference TRBV29-1 and TRBJ1-5, the full variable domain reads SAVISQKPSRDICQRGTSLTIQCQVDSQVTMMFWYRQQPGQSLTLIATANQGSEATYESGFVIDKFPISRPNLTFSTLTVSNMSPEDSSIYLCSVGDGLLGNQPQHFGDGTRLSIL.

This clone came up once. CDR3 sequence reads: CASSIGGGGGDYGYTF. In nucleotides, the CDR3 is TGTGCCAGCAGCATAGGGGGAGGGGGAGGCGACTATGGCTACACCTTC. The J gene is TRBJ1-2, the V gene TRBV5-4; D possibly corresponds to TRBD1 (6 bases). Per germline, CDR1 SGHNT and CDR2 YYREEE (reference sequence). Trimming stripped 4 bases from V and 3 bases from J, with 19 bases between. The CDR3 sequence is 16 residues long.

This clone was recorded once. V gene TRBV5-1 combines with J gene TRBJ1-2; D gene uncertain. Germline V gives CDR1 SGHRS, CDR2 YFSETQ. The CDR3 loop spans 13 amino acids. Trimming removed 4 bases at V and 2 bases at J, with 9 bases between. CDR3 sequence (DNA): TGCGCCAGCAGCCCCCAACAAAACTATGGCTACACCTTC. Residues: CASSPQQNYGYTF.

The chain combines TRBV6-1 with TRBJ2-6, with 11 positions matching TRBD1. The germline V gene has CDR1 MNHNS and CDR2 SASEGT. The V and J ends lost 2 bases and 0 bases, in that order; junction bases with no gene match: 9. CDR3 length: 20 amino acids. The chain's CDR3 is CASSERLGQGGSSGANVLTF. As DNA, the CDR3 is TGTGCCAGCAGTGAAAGGTTGGGACAGGGGGGGAGCTCTGGGGCCAACGTCCTGACTTTC.

The chain has TRBV20-1 and TRBJ1-2, with D unresolved. Trimming stripped 8 bases from V and 2 bases from J, with 9 bases between. Per germline, CDR1 DFQATT and CDR2 SNEGSKA (reference sequence). This CDR3 is built from 11 residues. The chain's CDR3 is CSPGINYGYTF. As DNA, the CDR3 is TGCAGTCCTGGCATAAACTATGGCTACACCTTC.

The rearrangement links TRBV5-1 to TRBJ1-2, with 12 positions matching TRBD1. CDR1 SGHRS and CDR2 YFSETQ come from the germline V gene. This CDR3 comprises 14 residues. V dropped 5 bases and J dropped 5; count of bases not matched to a gene: 4. The CDR3 sequence is CASRGQGASYGYTF. CDR3 coding DNA: TGCGCCAGCAGGGGACAGGGGGCGTCATATGGCTACACCTTC.

The V gene is TRBV13, the J gene TRBJ1-2; the D is unclear. Germline V gene sequence: CDR1 PRHDT, CDR2 FYEKMQ (reference sequence). This CDR3 spans 16 amino acids. V was pared by 1 base and J by 0 bases, with 12 bases between. In DNA form, the CDR3 reads TGTGCCAGCAGCTTAGATTGGCAGGAGGCTAACTATGGCTACACCTTC. Protein: CASSLDWQEANYGYTF.

V and J are TRBV6-2 or TRBV6-3 and TRBJ2-3; 12 nucleotides match TRBD2. Germline V gene lookup returns CDR1 MNHEY and CDR2 SVGEGT. The CDR3 consists of 18 residues. The junction had 11 bases not matched to a gene; V was cut back by 4 bases and J by 3 bases. CDR3 in amino acids: CASSSFLGLAGSTDTQYF. CDR3 sequence (DNA): TGTGCCAGCAGTTCCTTCCTTGGACTAGCGGGGAGTACAGATACGCAGTATTTT.

This chain uses TRBV7-2 with TRBJ2-5; 9 bases are shared with TRBD2. Germline CDR1 is SGHTA and CDR2 is FQGNSA. V lost 3 bases and J lost 3; bases outside the gene matches: 8. The CDR3 length is 16 residues. As DNA, the CDR3 is TGTGCCAGCAGCTTGGGTAGCGGGAGCGGTGAAGAGACCCAGTACTTC. The encoded protein is CASSLGSGSGEETQYF.

V gene TRBV5-1 combines with J gene TRBJ2-2; the match to TRBD2 covers 9 bases. The CDR3 spans 16 residues. V was clipped by 4 bases and J by 4 bases; unmatched bases: 8. Germline CDR1 SGHRS, CDR2 YFSETQ. The CDR3 DNA follows: TGCGCCAGCAGCCCGGCGGGGGGGCAGGGCACCGGGGAGCTGTTTTTT. This encodes CASSPAGGQGTGELFF.

This clone was seen just once. The chain combines TRBV27 with TRBJ2-1; D is unclear. The CDR3 contains 12 residues. V was pared by 8 bases and J by 4 bases, with 9 bases between. The V gene's germline CDR1 is MNHEY and CDR2 SMNVEV (reference sequence). CDR3 nucleotides: TGTGCCAGCGTCGACCTTTACAATGAGCAGTTCTTC. Translating gives CASVDLYNEQFF.

This clone was counted between two and nine times. The chain joins TRBV12-3 or TRBV12-4 to TRBJ2-7; TRBD2 agrees at 11 bases. CDR3 size: 13 residues. V was pared by 4 bases and J by 10 bases, with 6 bases of the junction left unmatched. The CDR3 region has the DNA TGTGCCAGCAGTTCCAGACTAGCGGGGTATCAGTACGTC. Protein sequence: CASSSRLAGYQYV.

The rearrangement joins TRBV10-3 to TRBJ1-1; D is unclear. Germline CDR1 is ENHRY and CDR2 is SYGVKD. V lost 3 bases and J lost 7, with 12 bases in between. The CDR3 consists of 13 residues. The DNA of the CDR3 is TGTGCCATCAGTGATCCCGGACGGCTTGAAGCTTTCTTT. It specifies CAISDPGRLEAFF.

The chain carries TRBV5-4 and TRBJ2-1, with D hard to call. The CDR3 is 19 residues long. Trimming removed 1 base from V and 2 bases from J, with 22 bases in between. The germline CDR1 and CDR2 sequences are SGHNT and YYREEE (reference sequence). CDR3 sequence: CASSLTAIVSTYTYNEQFF. The CDR3 bases are TGTGCCAGCAGCTTGACGGCCATAGTATCAACCTACACCTACAATGAGCAGTTCTTC.

The chain uses TRBV5-4 and TRBJ2-1; 14 bases line up with TRBD2. Germline CDR1 and CDR2: SGHNT and YYREEE (reference sequence). J was trimmed by 9 bases and V by 0 bases; bases with no gene match: 2. This CDR3 comprises 15 residues. The CDR3 sequence is CASSLGLAGGGEQFF. CDR3 bases: TGTGCCAGCAGCTTGGGACTAGCGGGAGGGGGTGAGCAGTTCTTC.

The gene calls are TRBV6-5 and TRBJ2-3; tentatively, D is TRBD1 (5 bases). Germline lookup yields CDR1 MNHEY and CDR2 SVGAGI. Trimming removed 4 bases from V and 4 bases from J, with 12 bases in between. This CDR3 region has 14 residues. CDR3 nucleotide sequence: TGTGCCAGCAGTTCCACCAGGGATTCAGATACGCAGTATTTT. This codes for CASSSTRDSDTQYF.

V is TRBV4-3 and J is TRBJ2-2; D unclear. Germline V gene data show CDR1 as LGHNA and CDR2 as YSLEER. Trimming took 0 bases from V and 9 from J, leaving 11 bases between them. CDR3 length equals 14 residues. The CDR3 DNA sequence: TGCGCCAGCAGCCAAGATCGCCCGGACCGGGAGCTGTTTTTT. The encoded protein is CASSQDRPDRELFF.

The V call is TRBV5-5, the J call TRBJ2-7; D tentatively fits TRBD1 or TRBD2 (5 bases each). Germline V gene data show CDR1 as SGHKS and CDR2 as YYEKEE (reference sequence). The CDR3 is 15 residues long. V was cut by 4 bases and J by 4 bases, with 18 bases left in between. The CDR3 region is CASSPAGANLYEQYF. The CDR3 coding sequence is TGTGCCAGCAGCCCCGCCGGGGCTAATTTATACGAGCAGTACTTC.

The chain recombines TRBV6-5 with TRBJ2-5, with D tentatively TRBD1 (5 bases). V was pared by 6 bases and J by 3 bases, with 8 bases between. CDR3 length equals 12 residues. From germline, CDR1 is MNHEY and CDR2 SVGAGI. The CDR3 reads CASRDSKETQYF. CDR3 sequence (DNA): TGTGCCAGCAGAGACAGCAAAGAGACCCAGTACTTC.

Note on this clone: Additional DNA sequences in this sample encode the identical CDR3. J is TRBJ1-3 and V is TRBV6-5; D is ambiguous. This CDR3 contains 14 residues. Trimming cost V 0 bases and J 4 bases, with 7 bases left between them. The germline CDR1 and CDR2 sequences are MNHEY and SVGAGI. The DNA of the CDR3 is TGTGCCAGCAGTTACTCGGGCCGAGGAAACACCATATATTTT. Encoded protein: CASSYSGRGNTIYF.

This chain joins TRBV30 and TRBJ1-5; maybe TRBD1 (5 bases). This CDR3 is 16 amino acids long. Deletions cut 0 bases from V and 2 bases from J, with 14 bases between. CDR1 and CDR2 from the germline V gene are GTSNPN and SVGIG (reference sequence). CDR3: CAWSVGTSPGNQPQHF. The DNA of the CDR3 is TGTGCCTGGAGTGTGGGGACTTCCCCTGGCAATCAGCCCCAGCATTTT.

This clone was seen just once. This chain joins TRBV2 and TRBJ1-1; weak D call: TRBD1 (5 bases). CDR3 length: 13 residues. Germline CDR1 and CDR2: SNHLY and FYNNEI. Trimming cost V 8 bases and J 1 base, with 11 bases left between them. The CDR3, as DNA: TGTGCCAGCTTAGTTGGGGGGAACACTGAAGCTTTCTTT. Its protein product is CASLVGGNTEAFF. Drawing the rest from reference TRBV2 and TRBJ1-1, the complete variable domain is EPEVTQTPSHQVTQMGQEVILRCVPISNHLYFYWYRQILGQKVEFLVSFYNNEISEKSEIFDDQFSVERPDGSNFTLKIRSTKLEDSAMYFCASLVGGNTEAFFGQGTRLTVV.